This TCR beta chain was identified during a study of immune evolution from preneoplasia to lung adenocarcinoma (dated by TCRdb to 2020 to 2023). At the level of the whole study: HLA loss of heterozygosity was observed in roughly 6.8%, 16% and 36% of AIS, MIA and ADC lesions, respectively, and was not observed in any AAH lesions. Immune contexture across lung adenocarcinoma precursors and invasive adenocarcinoma was profiled using immune gene expression, TCR sequencing and multiplex immunofluorescence. Resected precursor lesions (AAH, AIS, MIA) and invasive adenocarcinomas were compared with paired morphologically normal lung tissue. Sample size was determined by specimen availability and not by a prior power calculation. Whole exome sequencing and methylation data from the same cohort of nodules were integrated with the immune data. In total, the cohort included 50 to 65 patients with pulmonary nodules, all of whom underwent surgical resection. TCR sequencing data came from approximately 56 patients. According to the study, about 100 samples were used for TCR sequencing. Class I HLA alleles were inferred from exome data with POLYSOLVER, and allele-specific HLA loss was detected with LOHHLA. Results the study describes overall, beyond this receptor: Normal lung had the highest top T cell clone frequencies, which appeared to decline progressively from AAH through AIS, MIA and invasive adenocarcinoma. Because all patients were from Japan and China, applicability to Western populations was uncertain. Normal lung showed the highest clonality, whereas later-stage lesions appeared to have higher T cell density and diversity but lower clonality. The findings rested on association rather than direct causation, and larger cohorts with long-term follow-up and longitudinal biopsies were considered necessary. Compared with EGFR-mutant or double wild-type lesions, KRAS-mutant nodules had the highest T cell clonality.

The CDR3 sequence holds 13 residues, the cysteine and phenylalanine included. Of all the DNA, just the CDR3 is kept, 39 bases in frame from base 1. The germline V gene (reference sequence) yields MNHEY for CDR1 and SMNVEV for CDR2. This clone was seen once. The antigen this receptor binds is unknown. An end of the junction differs from the germline gene, which may be a read error. Patients underwent resection in Japan or China between the mid-2010s and the late 2010s. The histologic diagnosis of each case was independently confirmed on H&E slides by two lung cancer pathologists. To enrich premalignant or tumor cells for nucleic acid extraction, macro-dissection was performed after pathologic assessment. The AllPrep DNA/RNA FFPE Kit was used to isolate DNA from FFPE tissue. Using the immunoSEQ hsTCRbeta Kit, TCR beta CDR3 regions were sequenced from DNA. In the original analysis: The ImmunoSEQ Analyzer was used to analyse the TCR sequencing data. T cell clonality was defined as 1 minus Pielou's evenness computed on productive rearrangements. The inverse Simpson index, applied to productive templates, was used to measure T cell diversity. T cell density was defined as TCR beta template counts normalized to usable DNA, with usable DNA estimated by amplifying and sequencing housekeeping genes. Two-sided Kruskal-Wallis tests were used to compare TCR metrics across histologic stages. TCRdb mirrors the immuneACCESS table, restricted to in-frame sequences. Some clones are absent from its copies; in checked studies, under half trace to an unresolved V gene, and the reason for the others is unknown. That table is the source of V, J and clone size, and D and trimming were worked out from the DNA. Present in this sample are 9,500 to 15,000 clones, over 75% of which were seen just once. The top ten constitute 3.8% of the sample.

This receptor was identified in a person aged 50 or older with lung adenocarcinoma. Here the chain combines TRBV27 and TRBJ2-1; a tentative D call is TRBD1 (6 bases match). Sequences were obtained from FFPE tissue from an adenomatous hyperplasia lung lesion. The meaning of the sample's cell subset or site label: atypical adenomatous hyperplasia (AAH), lung preneoplasia. The sequenced DNA: TGTGCTAGCAGAAACGGACAGTACAATGAGCAGTTCTTC. Its amino acids are CASRNGQYNEQFF.